This TCR beta chain was documented in a study of CD8+CD57+ T cells in acquired aplastic anemia. Across the study: Sorted CD4+ plus CD8+ cells gave DNA averaging about 3.2 ug. Study findings and constraints: Patients did not significantly differ from controls in CD8+ Simpson's diversity.

Investigators profiled TCR beta VDJ and CDR3 from genomic DNA template. TCRdb ran MiXCR on the reads and lists one entry per CDR3 protein. The sample contains 150,000 to 200,000 distinct CDR3 sequences, about three fifths of which appear only once. Remarks on this clonotype: The antigen is unknown.

Source material: sorted CD4+, CD8+, or CD8+CD57+ T cells (not recorded which) from PBMCs. The sequence was obtained from a human donor in good health.

The DNA for the CDR3 is TGTGCCAGCAGTCCCGGCAGGCTCAACTACGAGCAGTACTTC. Its translation: CASSPGRLNYEQYF. The chain joins TRBV7-3 to TRBJ2-7; D not resolved. CDR3 length: 14 amino acids. Trimming took 6 bases from V and 3 from J, leaving 15 bases between them. Germline V gives CDR1 SGHTA, CDR2 FQGTGA.